The sequence of this T cell receptor beta chain was determined in a study of persistence of HIV-infected CD4 T cells. For this clone: As yet, its antigen is unknown.

The stimulus was lysate of CMV-infected fibroblasts, approximately 9.6 ug/mL. Sorting selected CD4+ T cells upregulating both CD40 ligand and CD69. Germline values: CDR1 SGDLS, CDR2 YYNGEE. The CDR3 is 12 amino acids. Unmatched junction bases numbered 4, after V lost 4 bases and J lost 9 bases. This was the immunoSEQ version 4 assay in survey mode. Clones were sequenced by immunoSEQ multiplex PCR, and TCRdb holds only the in-frame ones, with some missing. Here the sample spans some 16,000 clones, approximately 64% being singletons. Whole-study results and caveats: TCRbeta richness was lower in CMV- and Gag-responding cells than in anti-CD3/anti-CD28-responding cells.

The source material was CD4+ T cells sorted from PBMCs after roughly 20-hour stimulation, sampled from a patient who received antiretroviral therapy. V gene TRBV9 combines with J gene TRBJ2-1; 7 bases map to TRBD2. This receptor was identified in an adult woman with HIV who was CMV-seropositive. CDR3 region: CASSMTGGEQFF. CDR3 nucleotide sequence: TGTGCCAGCAGCATGACGGGGGGTGAGCAGTTCTTC.